These 31 T cell receptor beta chains were sequenced from one sample in a study of T-cell memory formation after mild COVID-19. Each CDR3 protein gets one entry after TCRdb re-called the 5' RACE reads with MiXCR. This sample yields roughly 350,000 distinct CDR3 sequences, of which more than 20% are seen a single time; under 15% belongs to the top ten. Specimen: PBMCs or a T cell subset sorted from them (not recorded which). The receptors shown here come from an adult woman who had mild COVID-19 (a few samples of this study predate the infection). Cell type and time point are not known.

This clonotype has just a few counts. V is TRBV19 and J is TRBJ2-7; no clear D gene. Looked up from germline, CDR1 is LNHDA and CDR2 is SQIVND (reference sequence). V was shortened by 6 bases and J by 3 bases, with 15 bases between the two germline ends. The CDR3 length is 14 residues. CDR3 residues: CASSGQLGDYEQYF. The CDR3 region has the DNA TGTGCCAGTAGCGGCCAGCTCGGAGACTACGAGCAGTACTTC.

This clonotype has just one count. The CDR3 nucleotides read TGTGCTAGTGGTTTGGGGGGGTTCACTGAAGCTTTCTTT. Its translation: CASGLGGFTEAFF. The rearrangement links TRBV12-5 to TRBJ1-1, with D perhaps TRBD1 (5 bases). Germline V CDR1 and CDR2: LGHNT, FRNRAP. V was clipped by 1 base and J by 4 bases, with 7 bases between them. The CDR3 covers 13 residues. The full variable domain, rest sourced from reference TRBV12-5 and TRBJ1-1, is DARVTQTPRHKVTEMGQEVTMRCQPILGHNTVFWYRQTMMQGLELLAYFRNRAPLDDSGMPKDRFSAEMPDATLATLKIQPSEPRDSAVYFCASGLGGFTEAFFGQGTRLTVV.

V usage is TRBV7-2 and J usage is TRBJ2-2, with D possibly TRBD2 on 5 matching bases. The CDR3 is 18 amino acids. The V gene's germline CDR1 is SGHTA and CDR2 FQGNSA. The ends were cut back, 4 bases at V and 6 bases at J, with 24 bases in the middle. Here the CDR3 DNA reads TGTGCCAGCAGCTCCCGTCAGGCCGGGAATCTCCCAGCCGGGGAGCTGTTTTTT. Residues: CASSSRQAGNLPAGELFF.

This clonotype was seen a few times. The CDR3 DNA reads TGCGCCAGCAGCCAAATCGGGGGGTCCGTAGTGAATGAGCAGTTCTTC. Translation: CASSQIGGSVVNEQFF. The chain carries TRBV4-1 and TRBJ2-1; 7 nucleotides align to TRBD2. Germline V CDR1 and CDR2: MGHRA, YSYEKL. CDR3 length equals 16 residues. V gave up 2 bases and J gave up 7 bases; unmatched junction bases: 11.

The V and J genes are TRBV5-1 and TRBJ2-5; 7 bases agree with TRBD1. Germline loops: CDR1 SGHRS, CDR2 YFSETQ. The CDR3 totals 16 residues. V lost 1 base, J lost 4 bases, and 10 bases stayed unmatched. The CDR3 loop reads CASSLQPGGRIETQYF. CDR3 nucleotide sequence: TGCGCCAGCAGCTTGCAGCCAGGGGGAAGAATAGAGACCCAGTACTTC.

The table lists this clonotype with a few counts. The V and J genes are TRBV20-1 and TRBJ2-7, with D perhaps TRBD1 (5 bases). CDR1 and CDR2 from the germline V gene are DFQATT and SNEGSKA (reference sequence). There are 15 residues in the CDR3. V gave up 0 bases and J gave up 6 bases, with 18 bases separating them. CDR3 nucleotide sequence: TGCAGTGCTAGAGAACTCACGACAGCCCTCGGCGAGCAGTACTTC. Translation: CSARELTTALGEQYF.

This clonotype was counted between two and nine times. This sequence joins TRBV19 and TRBJ2-1; D remains ambiguous. The CDR3 runs 14 residues. Germline CDR1 and CDR2: LNHDA and SQIVND (reference sequence). V lost 6 bases to trimming and J lost 8 bases, with 17 bases between them. Here the CDR3 DNA reads TGTGCCAGTAGAAGCCGTCCAGGTGACGATGAGCAGTTCTTC. It translates to CASRSRPGDDEQFF.

The chain has TRBV12-3 or TRBV12-4 and TRBJ2-3, with TRBD1 matching over 12 bases. This CDR3 is 17 amino acids long. The ends lost 2 bases at V and 3 bases at J; junction bases unmatched: 6. The DNA of the CDR3 is TGTGCCAGCAGTTTATGGGGACAGGGGGCAAAGACAGATACGCAGTATTTT. Translation gives CASSLWGQGAKTDTQYF.

This clonotype was seen a handful of times. This rearrangement joins TRBV7-9 to TRBJ2-5; no clear D. The V gene lost 4 bases and the J gene lost 1 base, with 10 bases spanning the gap. CDR3 length: 14 residues. The germline gives CDR1 SEHNR, CDR2 FQNEAQ (reference sequence). Here the CDR3 reads CASSWVERQETQYF. The CDR3, as DNA: TGTGCCAGCAGCTGGGTCGAACGCCAAGAGACCCAGTACTTC.

This rearrangement joins TRBV12-3 or TRBV12-4 to TRBJ1-2; D gene ambiguous. The CDR3 loop spans 13 amino acids. V dropped 4 bases and J dropped 3 bases, with 9 bases sitting between them. The chain's CDR3 is CASSSTWDYGYTF. CDR3 nucleotide sequence: TGTGCCAGCAGTTCAACTTGGGACTATGGCTACACCTTC.

This clonotype has a handful of counts. J is TRBJ2-1 and V is TRBV7-6; D assignment may be TRBD1 or TRBD2 (5 bases each). This CDR3 comprises 15 residues. V lost 6 bases, J lost 4 bases, and 16 bases lay in between. Germline CDR1 reads SGHVS; CDR2 reads FNYEAQ. The CDR3, as DNA: TGTGCCAGCAGGTCCCGGGACCAGATTTACAATGAGCAGTTCTTC. This sequence encodes CASRSRDQIYNEQFF. Full variable domain (remainder filled in from reference TRBV7-6 and TRBJ2-1): GAGVSQSPRYKVTKRGQDVALRCDPISGHVSLYWYRQALGQGPEFLTYFNYEAQQDKSGLPNDRFSAERPEGSISTLTIQRTEQRDSAMYRCASRSRDQIYNEQFFGPGTRLTVL.

V gene TRBV4-1 combines with J gene TRBJ2-3; maybe TRBD1 (6 bases). The ends were cut back, 4 bases at V and 6 bases at J, with 14 bases in the middle. CDR1 MGHRA and CDR2 YSYEKL come from the germline V gene. The CDR3 is made up of 14 amino acids. The CDR3 is CASSLGQNTDTQYF. DNA of the CDR3: TGCGCCAGCAGCCTTGGACAGAACACGGATACGCAGTATTTT.

This clonotype was counted a few times. CDR3 amino acids: CASSLEWTQYF. Here the CDR3 DNA reads TGTGCCAGCAGCTTAGAGTGGACCCAGTACTTC. J is TRBJ2-5 and V is TRBV7-2; D is uncertain. Trimming removed 1 base from V and 7 bases from J, with 4 bases in between. Looked up from germline, CDR1 is SGHTA and CDR2 is FQGNSA. The CDR3 totals 11 residues.

This clonotype was counted only a few times. This chain connects TRBV6-4 to TRBJ1-2, with a tentative D call TRBD1 (5 bases). CDR3 length: 16 amino acids. Trimming shortened V by 7 bases and J by 1 base, and 19 bases separated the two germline ends. The germline V gene encodes CDR1 MRHNA and CDR2 SNTAGT. The CDR3 DNA is TGTGCCAGCAAGGAGGGGTACCGGACCCTTAACTATGGCTACACCTTC. Residues: CASKEGYRTLNYGYTF.

This chain joins TRBV20-1 and TRBJ2-1; 7 nucleotides agree with TRBD1. The CDR3 sequence is 17 residues long. CDR1 and CDR2 (germline): DFQATT, SNEGSKA (reference sequence). With V trimmed by 3 bases and J by 8 bases, 19 bases remained unmatched. CDR3 amino acids: CSARNPDRATIIDEQFF. CDR3 nucleotide sequence: TGCAGTGCTAGGAACCCCGACAGGGCCACGATAATCGATGAGCAGTTCTTC.

In this sample, this clonotype turned up many times. The V call is TRBV15, the J call TRBJ2-7; possibly TRBD1 or TRBD2 for D (5 bases each). V was cut by 1 base and J by 11 bases, with 12 bases left in between. The CDR3 spans 12 residues. CDR1 is LNHNV and CDR2 is YYDKDF in the germline V gene (reference sequence). The CDR3 loop reads CATSRAGTLKYF. CDR3 bases: TGTGCCACCAGCAGAGCAGGGACCCTGAAGTACTTC. The variable domain in full, completed from reference TRBV15 and TRBJ2-7, reads DAMVIQNPRYQVTQFGKPVTLSCSQTLNHNVMYWYQQKSSQAPKLLFHYYDKDFNNEADTPDNFQSRRPNTSFCFLDIRSPGLGDTAMYLCATSRAGTLKYFGPGTRLTVT.

CDR3 sequence reads: CASSPPTGLATDTQYF. CDR3 DNA: TGTGCCAGCTCACCTCCAACGGGACTAGCAACAGATACGCAGTATTTT. This rearrangement joins TRBV18 to TRBJ2-3, with TRBD2 matching 9 bases. The CDR3 covers 16 residues. Looked up from germline, CDR1 is KGHSH and CDR2 is LQKENI. V shed 3 bases, J shed 3 bases, and the junction held 7 bases outside the gene matches.

In this sample, this clonotype turned up a few times. The chain employs TRBV7-9 and TRBJ1-2; D gene unclear. This CDR3 has 15 amino acids. The V and J ends lost 1 base and 3 bases respectively, with 12 bases between them. Germline V CDR1 and CDR2: SEHNR, FQNEAQ (reference sequence). This CDR3 reads CASSLEDFGHYGYTF. The CDR3 DNA reads as TGTGCCAGCAGCTTAGAGGACTTCGGGCACTATGGCTACACCTTC.

The chain links TRBV6-6 to TRBJ2-3; a weak D match, TRBD1 (5 bases). The V end was cut by 0 bases, the J end by 8 bases, with 9 bases between. Germline V lookup: CDR1 MNHNY, CDR2 SVGAGI (reference sequence). The length of the CDR3 is 13 residues. This CDR3 is CASSYSGQGTQYF. The CDR3, as DNA: TGTGCCAGCAGTTACTCGGGCCAGGGTACGCAGTATTTT.

The V call is TRBV7-9, the J call TRBJ2-7; 10 bases map to TRBD2. Trimming took 4 bases from V and 0 from J; bases not matched to a gene: 15. Germline V gene sequence: CDR1 SEHNR, CDR2 FQNEAQ (reference sequence). The CDR3 extends over 19 amino acids. The CDR3 nucleotides are TGTGCCAGCAGCTCTTTCAGGGCTAGCGGGAGTTATAGCTCCTACGAGCAGTACTTC. This translates into CASSSFRASGSYSSYEQYF.

J is TRBJ2-1 and V is TRBV11-2; maybe TRBD1 (5 bases). V lost 5 bases and J lost 3, with 8 bases in between. The CDR3 runs 13 residues. The V gene's germline CDR1 is SGHAT and CDR2 FQNNGV. The CDR3 sequence: CASSIGHYNEQFF. Written as DNA, the CDR3 is TGTGCCAGCAGCATCGGACACTACAATGAGCAGTTCTTC.

This chain links TRBV15 with TRBJ1-4; D is unresolved. CDR3 length: 15 amino acids. V was shortened by 0 bases and J by 8 bases, with 13 bases between the two germline ends. CDR1 is LNHNV, CDR2 YYDKDF, per germline (reference sequence). The CDR3 protein is CATSRDRGVYEKLFF. The CDR3 DNA sequence: TGTGCCACCAGCAGAGATCGGGGTGTATACGAAAAACTGTTTTTT. The whole variable domain, remainder taken from reference TRBV15 and TRBJ1-4, is DAMVIQNPRYQVTQFGKPVTLSCSQTLNHNVMYWYQQKSSQAPKLLFHYYDKDFNNEADTPDNFQSRRPNTSFCFLDIRSPGLGDTAMYLCATSRDRGVYEKLFFGSGTQLSVL.

In this sample, this clonotype turned up a few times. The rearrangement links TRBV24-1 to TRBJ2-5, with TRBD1 identical over 8 bases. Germline lookup yields CDR1 KGHDR and CDR2 SFDVKD. The length of the CDR3 is 15 residues. V lost 4 bases to trimming and J lost 4 bases; unmatched junction nucleotides: 7. The CDR3 coding sequence is TGTGCCACCAGTGAGTTGACAGGGGTCGGAGAGACCCAGTACTTC. Amino acids: CATSELTGVGETQYF.

This clonotype occurred a few times. The chain carries TRBV6-2 or TRBV6-3 and TRBJ2-4, with a tentative D call TRBD2 (6 bases). CDR3 length equals 21 residues. CDR1 MNHEY and CDR2 SVGEGT come from the germline V gene. Trimming took 6 bases from V and 1 from J, leaving 31 bases between them. In DNA, the CDR3 is TGTGCCAGCAGCCCCCGGAGTCTGGCAGGGCTGATTGGGAGGGCCAAAAACATTCAGTACTTC. As protein: CASSPRSLAGLIGRAKNIQYF.

This clonotype was counted between two and nine times. V gene TRBV12-3 or TRBV12-4 combines with J gene TRBJ2-3; 7 nucleotides agree with TRBD2. The CDR3 spans 15 residues. V dropped 6 bases and J dropped 0; count of bases not matched to a gene: 6. The CDR3: CASSPGGLSTDTQYF. In DNA, the CDR3 is TGTGCCAGCAGCCCCGGGGGGTTAAGCACAGATACGCAGTATTTT.

In this sample, this clonotype turned up once. CDR3 sequence reads: CASSQAGTGLSYEQYF. The CDR3 DNA sequence: TGCGCCAGCAGCCAAGCGGGAACGGGTTTGTCCTACGAGCAGTACTTC. This sequence joins TRBV4-3 and TRBJ2-7, with D maybe TRBD2 (5 bases). The germline CDR1 and CDR2 sequences are LGHNA and YSLEER. The CDR3 runs to 16 residues. Trimming left V 1 base short and J 1 base short, with 14 bases between.

The V gene is TRBV29-1, the J gene TRBJ2-1, with 8 bases lining up with TRBD2. J gave up 6 bases and V 1 base, and 5 bases lay outside the gene matches. The CDR3 totals 14 residues. Looked up from germline, CDR1 is SQVTM and CDR2 is ANQGSEA. CDR3 region: CSVEGRTSGNEQFF. For the CDR3, the DNA is TGCAGCGTTGAAGGCCGAACTAGCGGCAATGAGCAGTTCTTC.

This clonotype has just a few counts. The J gene is TRBJ2-5, the V gene TRBV7-9; D gene uncertain. The CDR3 length is 13 residues. Trimming took 6 bases from V and 0 from J, leaving 8 bases between them. Germline-derived CDR1 and CDR2 are SEHNR and FQNEAQ (reference sequence). Written as DNA, the CDR3 is TGTGCCAGCAGTGGGCAGCACCAAGAGACCCAGTACTTC. Translation gives CASSGQHQETQYF. The full variable domain, in which reference TRBV7-9 and TRBJ2-5 provide the parts outside the CDR3, is DTGVSQNPRHKITKRGQNVTFRCDPISEHNRLYWYRQTLGQGPEFLTYFQNEAQLEKSRLLSDRFSAERPKGSFSTLEIQRTEQGDSAMYLCASSGQHQETQYFGPGTRLLVL.

The chain combines TRBV7-2 with TRBJ1-1, with no clear D. Per germline, CDR1 SGHTA and CDR2 FQGNSA. This CDR3 contains 13 residues. The V gene lost 1 base and the J gene lost 11 bases, with 14 bases spanning the gap. This CDR3 reads CASSLEAPNSAFF. The DNA of the CDR3 is TGTGCCAGCAGCTTAGAAGCGCCCAATAGCGCTTTCTTT.

This chain links TRBV20-1 with TRBJ2-7; 8 nucleotides agree with TRBD1. Germline CDR1 DFQATT, CDR2 SNEGSKA (reference sequence). V lost 0 bases, J lost 0 bases, and 7 bases stayed unmatched. The CDR3 spans 16 residues. The DNA for the CDR3 is TGCAGTGCTAGAGAGAGGGACAGGACCCGCTCCTACGAGCAGTACTTC. Protein product: CSARERDRTRSYEQYF.

This clonotype appeared a few times. The chain has TRBV6-5 and TRBJ1-2; TRBD1 might be the D (5 bases). V dropped 4 bases and J dropped 6 bases, with 24 bases sitting between them. The CDR3 length is 17 residues. CDR1 is MNHEY, CDR2 SVGAGI, per germline. CDR3 region: CASSLKSSPGISDGYTF. CDR3 sequence (DNA): TGTGCCAGCAGTTTAAAAAGCTCACCAGGGATTAGCGATGGCTACACCTTC.